This is a list of T cell receptor beta chains from one sample in a study of blood T cell repertoires in COVID-19. The repertoire was sequenced with immunoSEQ multiplex PCR; TCRdb's copy has only in-frame clones and lacks some. The data show some 70,000 clones, 70% to 90% seen once. The material sequenced was peripheral blood. These receptors were collected from a middle-aged man with COVID-19, enrolled during active disease. The CDR3 runs from the conserved cysteine through the conserved F or W.

v_gene,CDR3aa
TRBV5-1,CASRPTGEPYHEQYF
TRBV11-2,CASSYRTGSDTDTQYF
TRBV7-3,CASSLNRDNEQFF
TRBV5-1,CASSSKPPTGLEKLFF
TRBV5-1,CASSSGTSGGETQYF
TRBV3-1/TRBV3-2,CASSPDSTEAFF
TRBV2,CASSARAGADTQYF
TRBV5-1,CASSLASTGTEAFF
TRBV28,CASKRSSTGTYEQYF
TRBV12-5,CASGSLTGFSEEQYF
TRBV19,CASRTRGGLSEAFF
TRBV15,CATSRVLLAGTTGELFF
TRBV6-5,CASSHRGRGNEKLFF
TRBV4-1,CASSQETRELHF
TRBV6-5,CASRTGSNEKLFF
TRBV18,CASSQQGVTNEKLFF
TRBV19,CASKVGQGTTNEKLFF
TRBV4-2,CASSQAGGYGETQYF
TRBV28,CASSSSAGGRNEQYF
TRBV9,CASSVEFSSGDNTGELFF
TRBV19,CASSIDGGGISNQPQHF
TRBV27,CASSISGTSGRDEQFF